Presented here are 13 T cell receptor beta chains from one specimen sequenced in a study of T cell changes during pregnancy in multiple sclerosis. Sequencing used immunoSEQ multiplex PCR; TCRdb keeps in-frame clones, though not all of them. The table records 45,000 to 60,000 clones, around nine tenths of them present only once. The specimen comprised CD4+ T cells from peripheral blood mononuclear cells, sampled before pregnancy. The source of these receptors is a female donor with multiple sclerosis, enrolled in a pregnancy study.

This chain's CDR3 is CASSSPGTSEYEQFF. In DNA form, the CDR3 reads TGTGCCAGTAGCAGCCCCGGGACTAGTGAATATGAGCAGTTCTTC. The V and J genes are TRBV19 and TRBJ2-1; 8 bases are shared with TRBD2. Germline values: CDR1 LNHDA, CDR2 SQIVND (reference sequence). The CDR3 extends over 15 amino acids. Trimming cost V 6 bases and J 8 bases; bases outside gene matches: 12. Complete variable domain (other parts from reference TRBV19 and TRBJ2-1): DGGITQSPKYLFRKEGQNVTLSCEQNLNHDAMYWYRQDPGQGLRLIYYSQIVNDFQKGDIAEGYSVSREKKESFPLTVTSAQKNPTAFYLCASSSPGTSEYEQFFGPGTRLTVL.

The V call is TRBV7-2, the J call TRBJ2-2; 14 bases agree with TRBD2. The germline gives CDR1 SGHTA, CDR2 FQGNSA. J lost 7 bases, V lost 6 bases, and 4 bases had no gene match. This CDR3 is 15 amino acids long. The DNA of the CDR3 is TGTGCCAGCAGGGGACTAGCGGGAGTGATCGGGGAGCTGTTTTTT. Translated: CASRGLAGVIGELFF.

The chain is built from TRBV18 and TRBJ1-1; unclear D gene. Germline CDR1 is KGHSH and CDR2 is LQKENI. Trimming removed 2 bases at V and 4 bases at J, with 11 bases between. The CDR3 has 14 residues. The CDR3 here is CASSPSQAATEAFF. In DNA, the CDR3 is TGTGCCAGCTCACCATCGCAGGCCGCCACTGAAGCTTTCTTT.

This chain joins TRBV30 and TRBJ1-1, with D perhaps matching TRBD1 (6 bases). CDR3 length: 14 residues. The V end lost 5 bases, the J end lost 0 bases, and 13 bases lay between the germline ends. In germline, CDR1 is GTSNPN, CDR2 SVGIG (reference sequence). In nucleotides, the CDR3 is TGTGCCTGGGGTGGACAGCCCATGAACACTGAAGCTTTCTTT. Translation: CAWGGQPMNTEAFF.

The chain has TRBV7-9 and TRBJ1-1, with a tentative D call TRBD1 (5 bases). Trimming took off 4 bases at V and 5 bases at J, with 14 bases between the two ends. The germline V gene encodes CDR1 SEHNR and CDR2 FQNEAQ (reference sequence). This CDR3 contains 14 residues. The CDR3 DNA follows: TGTGCCAGCAGCTCCCAAGGAGCAGGGACTGAAGCTTTCTTT. Protein sequence: CASSSQGAGTEAFF.

V is TRBV5-4 and J is TRBJ2-3, with a weak D call TRBD2 (7 bases). The CDR3 length is 16 residues. V dropped 1 base and J dropped 4 bases, with 16 bases sitting between them. The germline gives CDR1 SGHNT, CDR2 YYREEE (reference sequence). CDR3 in amino acids: CASSLLGGREADTQYF. CDR3 in DNA: TGTGCCAGCAGCTTGTTAGGGGGGAGGGAAGCAGATACGCAGTATTTT.

The chain employs TRBV6-6 and TRBJ2-5; D is unresolved. V was shortened by 6 bases and J by 2 bases, with 13 bases between the two germline ends. This CDR3 region has 14 residues. Germline V CDR1 and CDR2: MNHNY, SVGAGI (reference sequence). The CDR3 bases are TGTGCCAGCAGACAAACAAGTATACAAGAGACCCAGTACTTC. Its protein is CASRQTSIQETQYF.

The table lists this clone with a count of one. DNA for the CDR3: TGTGCCAGTAGTATGCCCCTACTGGACAGGAACTATGGCTACACCTTC. Translation: CASSMPLLDRNYGYTF. The V and J genes are TRBV19 and TRBJ1-2, with 7 bases that match TRBD1. The V and J ends lost 3 bases and 2 bases, in that order; junction bases with no gene match: 9. The length of the CDR3 is 16 residues. Germline V gene sequence: CDR1 LNHDA, CDR2 SQIVND (reference sequence).

DNA for the CDR3: TGTGCCAGCAGCTTCCGGACTGAAAATGAGCAGTTCTTC. Amino acid sequence: CASSFRTENEQFF. The genes are TRBV9 and TRBJ2-1, with D maybe TRBD2 (5 bases). The V and J ends lost 4 bases and 7 bases respectively, with 12 bases between them. Germline V gives CDR1 SGDLS, CDR2 YYNGEE. This CDR3 is built from 13 residues.

This chain joins TRBV30 and TRBJ2-1, with 10 bases lining up with TRBD2. The CDR3 has 16 residues. Germline V CDR1 and CDR2: GTSNPN, SVGIG (reference sequence). J was trimmed by 10 bases and V by 7 bases; bases with no gene match: 19. CDR3 nucleotides: TGTGCCTTCCGCAGAGGGGGAGGTAGCGGGAGGCCGGAGCAGTTCTTC. It codes for CAFRRGGGSGRPEQFF.

V usage is TRBV14 and J usage is TRBJ2-7; D may be TRBD1 (5 bases). From germline, CDR1 is SGHDN and CDR2 FVKESK. Trimming pared 3 bases from V and 0 bases from J, leaving 15 bases between. The CDR3 runs to 16 residues. The CDR3 region is CASSHGWTFLSYEQYF. Written as DNA, the CDR3 is TGTGCCAGCAGCCACGGATGGACATTCCTCTCCTACGAGCAGTACTTC.

The genes are TRBV19 and TRBJ1-2; 8 positions agree with TRBD1. The CDR3 consists of 15 residues. V lost 3 bases to trimming and J lost 5 bases; unmatched junction nucleotides: 8. Germline CDR1 LNHDA, CDR2 SQIVND (reference sequence). CDR3 sequence reads: CASSIGGQGVYGYTF. The CDR3 coding sequence is TGTGCCAGTAGTATCGGAGGACAGGGCGTTTATGGCTACACCTTC.

On this clone: Other DNA sequences in this specimen translate into the identical CDR3. This chain uses TRBV19 with TRBJ1-1, with D tentatively TRBD1 (5 bases). Germline CDR1 and CDR2: LNHDA and SQIVND (reference sequence). The CDR3 length is 14 residues. V dropped 5 bases and J dropped 0 bases, with 10 bases sitting between them. CDR3 loop: CASSAQTVNTEAFF. CDR3 nucleotide sequence: TGTGCCAGTAGTGCCCAGACAGTGAACACTGAAGCTTTCTTT. Looking up the rest from reference TRBV19 and TRBJ1-1 gives the full variable domain: DGGITQSPKYLFRKEGQNVTLSCEQNLNHDAMYWYRQDPGQGLRLIYYSQIVNDFQKGDIAEGYSVSREKKESFPLTVTSAQKNPTAFYLCASSAQTVNTEAFFGQGTRLTVV.